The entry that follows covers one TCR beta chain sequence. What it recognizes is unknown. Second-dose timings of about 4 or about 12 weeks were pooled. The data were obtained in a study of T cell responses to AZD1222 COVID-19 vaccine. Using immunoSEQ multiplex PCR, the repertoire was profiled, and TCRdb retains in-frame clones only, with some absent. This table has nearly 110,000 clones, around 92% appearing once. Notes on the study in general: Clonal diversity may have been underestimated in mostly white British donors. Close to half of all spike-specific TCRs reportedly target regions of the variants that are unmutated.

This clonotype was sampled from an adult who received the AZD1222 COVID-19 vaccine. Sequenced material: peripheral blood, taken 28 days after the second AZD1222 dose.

CDR3 residues: CASTRQGKTGNTIYF. DNA of the CDR3: TGTGCCAGTACCCGACAGGGTAAGACTGGAAACACCATATATTTT. This chain connects TRBV19 to TRBJ1-3; 7 positions match TRBD1. Germline values: CDR1 LNHDA, CDR2 SQIVND (reference sequence). This CDR3 region has 15 residues. The V segment lost 7 bases and the J segment 2 bases; nucleotides outside the gene matches: 8.